These T cell receptor beta chains were read from a single sample in a study of cytomegalovirus exposure and HLA in healthy donors. The protocol was immunoSEQ multiplex PCR, while the TCRdb copy is restricted to in-frame clones and leaves out a portion. The sample holds 96,000 or so clones; approximately 72% are singletons and the top ten take around 14%. Sequenced material: PBMCs. Receptors originate from a woman aged 70-85 years in good health and CMV-seropositive. The CDR3 runs from the conserved cysteine through the conserved F or W. Each record gives: clone size, D gene, J gene, V gene, CDR3 DNA, CDR3 protein. D genes are given only for firm matches. Size is omitted from some rows. Given values are once, few, many or a class for expanded clones.

clone_size: few
d_call: .
j_call: TRBJ1-1
v_call: TRBV6-1
cdr3_nt: TGTGCCAGCAGTGAATCTCTAGGGGGACAGAACACTGAAGCTTTCTTT
cdr3_aa: CASSESLGGQNTEAFF

clone_size: once
d_call: .
j_call: TRBJ1-5
v_call: TRBV27
cdr3_nt: TGTGCCAGCAGTTATAAGAGGGGCGGGGAGCCCCAGCATTTT
cdr3_aa: CASSYKRGGEPQHF

clone_size: .
d_call: TRBD1
j_call: TRBJ1-2
v_call: TRBV27
cdr3_nt: TGTGCCAGCAGTCCCGCGTACAGGGGAGTCGGCTATGGCTACACCTTC
cdr3_aa: CASSPAYRGVGYGYTF

clone_size: .
d_call: .
j_call: TRBJ1-1
v_call: TRBV18
cdr3_nt: TGTGCCAGCTCACCCAGGGGTAGTGCGGGAGTCATGAACACTGAAGCTTTCTTT
cdr3_aa: CASSPRGSAGVMNTEAFF

clone_size: .
d_call: TRBD1
j_call: TRBJ1-2
v_call: TRBV6-5
cdr3_nt: TGTGCCAGCGGGACAGGAAAAAACTATGGCTACACCTTC
cdr3_aa: CASGTGKNYGYTF

clone_size: .
d_call: .
j_call: TRBJ2-5
v_call: TRBV6-1
cdr3_nt: TGTGCCAGCAATTTGGGTCCCAGGGTTGGGGAGACCCAGTACTTC
cdr3_aa: CASNLGPRVGETQYF

clone_size: .
d_call: .
j_call: TRBJ1-2
v_call: TRBV30
cdr3_nt: TGTGCCCTCGGACTGGGGGGCTACACCTTC
cdr3_aa: CALGLGGYTF

clone_size: .
d_call: .
j_call: TRBJ1-1
v_call: TRBV10-1
cdr3_nt: TGCGCCAGCAGTGCGGGGAGCACTGAAGCTTTCTTT
cdr3_aa: CASSAGSTEAFF

clone_size: few
d_call: TRBD1
j_call: TRBJ2-2
v_call: TRBV12-5
cdr3_nt: TGTGCTAGTGCCTCAGGGACAGACAACACCGGGGAGCTGTTTTTT
cdr3_aa: CASASGTDNTGELFF

clone_size: .
d_call: .
j_call: TRBJ1-2
v_call: TRBV10-1
cdr3_nt: TGCGCCAGCAGTGATGGTTTCGACTTAAATGGCTACACCTTC
cdr3_aa: CASSDGFDLNGYTF

clone_size: .
d_call: .
j_call: TRBJ1-4
v_call: TRBV4-1
cdr3_nt: TGCGCCAGCAGCCAAGAGAGACAGCCTAATGAAAAACTGTTTTTT
cdr3_aa: CASSQERQPNEKLFF

clone_size: .
d_call: .
j_call: TRBJ2-3
v_call: TRBV19
cdr3_nt: TGTGCCAGTAGACGGGGGACAGATACGCAGTATTTT
cdr3_aa: CASRRGTDTQYF

clone_size: .
d_call: TRBD1
j_call: TRBJ1-5
v_call: TRBV5-6
cdr3_nt: TGTGCCAGCAGCCTTCGGACAGGGTTTAGTAGCAATCAGCCCCAGCATTTT
cdr3_aa: CASSLRTGFSSNQPQHF

clone_size: .
d_call: .
j_call: TRBJ2-7
v_call: TRBV6-5
cdr3_nt: TGTGCCAGCAGTTACTCGACGGGAGATCCTTCTTCCGAGCAGTACTTC
cdr3_aa: CASSYSTGDPSSEQYF

clone_size: .
d_call: TRBD1
j_call: TRBJ2-2
v_call: TRBV5-1
cdr3_nt: TGCGCCAGCAGCTTCGCAGGGGGCACCGGGGAGCTGTTTTTT
cdr3_aa: CASSFAGGTGELFF

clone_size: .
d_call: TRBD2
j_call: TRBJ2-2
v_call: TRBV6-1
cdr3_nt: TGTGCCAGCACCCAAACTAGCGGGGGAACCGGGGAGCTGTTTTTT
cdr3_aa: CASTQTSGGTGELFF

clone_size: .
d_call: TRBD2
j_call: TRBJ2-3
v_call: TRBV6-5
cdr3_nt: TGTGCCAGCAGCAGGACTAGCCGCACAGATACGCAGTATTTT
cdr3_aa: CASSRTSRTDTQYF

clone_size: .
d_call: .
j_call: TRBJ1-5
v_call: TRBV2
cdr3_nt: TGTGCCAGCAGTCCCCGGTACGGCAATCAGCCCCAGCATTTT
cdr3_aa: CASSPRYGNQPQHF

clone_size: .
d_call: .
j_call: TRBJ2-3
v_call: TRBV2
cdr3_nt: TGTGCCGGCGGGAAGGCCAGCACAGATACGCAGTATTTT
cdr3_aa: CAGGKASTDTQYF

clone_size: .
d_call: TRBD1
j_call: TRBJ2-1
v_call: TRBV7-2
cdr3_nt: TGTGCCAGCAGCCTGGGACAGGGGCCCTACAATGAGCAGTTCTTC
cdr3_aa: CASSLGQGPYNEQFF

clone_size: .
d_call: .
j_call: TRBJ2-7
v_call: TRBV10-3
cdr3_nt: TGTGCCATCAGTCCGACAGGGACTTCGGGGGAGCAGTACTTC
cdr3_aa: CAISPTGTSGEQYF

clone_size: once
d_call: TRBD2
j_call: TRBJ2-3
v_call: TRBV30
cdr3_nt: TGTGCCTGGATTTGGGGGACTACCTCGGGGAGCACAGATACGCAGTATTTT
cdr3_aa: CAWIWGTTSGSTDTQYF

clone_size: .
d_call: TRBD1
j_call: TRBJ1-1
v_call: TRBV7-9
cdr3_nt: TGTGCCAGTAAACGAACAGGGGACCACACTGAAGCTTTCTTT
cdr3_aa: CASKRTGDHTEAFF